The entry below describes one T cell receptor (beta chain). The data originate from a study of blood T cell repertoires in COVID-19. Study overall: Samples representing acute and convalescent COVID-19 were sourced from the United States, Italy and Spain.

Individuals aged roughly 18 to 95 years were recruited from about two dozen US areas. Exposed enrollees encountered a COVID-19 case at some point within 2 weeks before study entry. The CDR3 totals 15 residues. Germline V gives CDR1 MDHEN, CDR2 SYDVKM. J lost 6 bases, V lost 4 bases, and 9 bases had no gene match. In the original processing: From reference gene primer amplification, estimates of nucleated cell counts were derived. Only in-frame clones appear in the TCRdb table, and some are missing; sequencing was by immunoSEQ multiplex PCR. Clonal size and the V and J genes are those of that table, whereas D and trimming came from the DNA. This table has about 240,000 clones, 83% appearing once.

The receptor's source is a woman between 35 and 50 years old who had been exposed to COVID-19. The sample taken for sequencing was PBMCs or T cells enriched from blood (not recorded which). The rearrangement links TRBV28 to TRBJ2-1, with TRBD1 matching 7 bases. The DNA for the CDR3 is TGTGCCAGCAGTTCTAACTTCCGGGACAGCAATGAGCAGTTCTTC. This encodes CASSSNFRDSNEQFF.